The sequence of this T cell receptor (beta chain) was determined in a study of regulatory T cells in long-lasting Graves disease. With iRepertoire HTBI primers and Arm-PCR of CDR3 regions, TCR beta libraries were built. TCRdb processed the multiplex PCR reads anew with MiXCR; each CDR3 protein has one entry. The profile shows fewer than 350,000 distinct CDR3 sequences, 15% to 20% of them singletons. As for time point: newly diagnosed GD, antithyroid drugs for less than 3 months. Researchers made the TCR library from RNA that was extracted from PBMCs. The CDR3 totals 12 residues. CDR1 and CDR2 (germline): LNHDA, SQIVND (reference sequence). V lost 7 bases to trimming and J lost 2 bases, with 8 bases between them. This clonotype has ten or more counts.

The sequence was collected from a female donor with Graves disease. V is TRBV19 and J is TRBJ1-1; D unresolved. The specimen was peripheral blood mononuclear cells (PBMCs), collected at new diagnosis, from a patient treated with antithyroid drugs. The CDR3 DNA reads as TGTGCCAGTAACGTTGGTAACACTGAAGCTTTCTTT. Encoded protein: CASNVGNTEAFF.